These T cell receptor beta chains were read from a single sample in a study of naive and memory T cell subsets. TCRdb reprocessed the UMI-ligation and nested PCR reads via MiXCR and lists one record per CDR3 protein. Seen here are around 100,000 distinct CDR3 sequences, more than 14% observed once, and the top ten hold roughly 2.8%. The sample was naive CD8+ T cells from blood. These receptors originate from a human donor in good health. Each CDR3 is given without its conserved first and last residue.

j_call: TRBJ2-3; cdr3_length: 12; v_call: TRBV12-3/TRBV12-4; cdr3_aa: ASSLDPGTDTQY
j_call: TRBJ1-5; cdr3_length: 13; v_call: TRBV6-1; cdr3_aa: ASSEGVVSNQPQH
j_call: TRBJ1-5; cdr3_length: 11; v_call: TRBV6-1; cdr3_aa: ASSRAPNQPQH
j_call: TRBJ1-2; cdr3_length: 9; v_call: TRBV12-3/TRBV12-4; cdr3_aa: ASSFPSGYT
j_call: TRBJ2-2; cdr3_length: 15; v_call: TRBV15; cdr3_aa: ATSRLLSDTNTGELF
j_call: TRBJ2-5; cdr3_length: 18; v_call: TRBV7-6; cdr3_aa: ASSSPAWAEGSKRGETQY
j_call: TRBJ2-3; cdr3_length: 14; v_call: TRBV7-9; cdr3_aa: ASGMTSGYNTDTQY
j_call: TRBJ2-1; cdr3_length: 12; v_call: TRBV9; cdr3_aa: ASSTTSGLNEQF
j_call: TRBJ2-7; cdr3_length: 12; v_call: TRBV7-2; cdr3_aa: ASSATQVAYEQY
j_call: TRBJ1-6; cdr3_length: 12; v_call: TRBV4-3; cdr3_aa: ASSQDRAWSPLH
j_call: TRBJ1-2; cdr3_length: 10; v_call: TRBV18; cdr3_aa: ASSPGAYGYT
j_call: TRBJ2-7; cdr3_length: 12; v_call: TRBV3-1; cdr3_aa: ASSPGRGSYEQY
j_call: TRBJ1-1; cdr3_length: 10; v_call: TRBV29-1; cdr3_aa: SVEIMNTEAF
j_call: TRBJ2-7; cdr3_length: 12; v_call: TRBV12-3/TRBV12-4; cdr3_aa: ASGTSGGLYEQY
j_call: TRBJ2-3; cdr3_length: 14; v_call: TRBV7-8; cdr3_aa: ASSGPKSGATDTQY
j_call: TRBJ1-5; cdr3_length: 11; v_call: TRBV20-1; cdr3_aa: SARQIGDQPQH
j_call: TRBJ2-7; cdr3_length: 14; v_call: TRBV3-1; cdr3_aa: ASSQESVPLYYEQY
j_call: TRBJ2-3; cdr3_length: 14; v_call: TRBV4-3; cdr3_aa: ASSQERGYPTDTQY
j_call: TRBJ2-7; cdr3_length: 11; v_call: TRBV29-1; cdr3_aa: SARGGETYEQY
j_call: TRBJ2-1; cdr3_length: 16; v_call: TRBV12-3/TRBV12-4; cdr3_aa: ASSSGTSGRALGNEQF